This TCR beta chain was obtained from a study of human T cells and chemical hapten exposure. This clonotype has at least ten counts. V was trimmed by 4 bases and J by 7 bases, leaving 25 bases between them. The CDR3 sequence is 18 residues long. Germline values: CDR1 MGHRA, CDR2 YSYEKL. Each CDR3 protein is one row after TCRdb ran MiXCR on the RACE reads. In the table there are some 42,000 distinct CDR3 sequences, about 8.9% of which are singletons. Time point meaning: patch test 2, 6 weeks after DPC sensitization. Regarding treatment: therapeutic diphenylcyclopropenone sensitization with weekly scalp DPC.

The rearrangement joins TRBV4-1 to TRBJ2-2; D is possibly TRBD1 or TRBD2 (6 bases each). This sequence originates from a woman in her forties with alopecia areata. Some clones in this sample may be carry-over from other donors' samples. Here the sequenced sample was whole blood, taken in connection with sensitization to the hapten diphenylcyclopropenone (DPC). Here the CDR3 DNA reads TGCGCCAGCAGCCCTGAACCTCGACCGACAAGGGGGGACGGGGAGCTGTTTTTT. Its translation is CASSPEPRPTRGDGELFF.